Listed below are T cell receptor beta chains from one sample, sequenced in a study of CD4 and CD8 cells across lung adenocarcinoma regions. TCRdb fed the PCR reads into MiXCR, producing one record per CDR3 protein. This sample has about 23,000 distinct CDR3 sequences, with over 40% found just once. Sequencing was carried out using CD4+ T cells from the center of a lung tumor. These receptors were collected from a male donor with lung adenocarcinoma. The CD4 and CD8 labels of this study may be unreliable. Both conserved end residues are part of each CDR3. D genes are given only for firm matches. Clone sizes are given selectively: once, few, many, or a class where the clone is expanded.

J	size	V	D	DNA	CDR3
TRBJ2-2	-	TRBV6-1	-	TGTGCCAGCAAGCAGGGACTGGCTGTGAACACAGAGGAGCTGTTTTTT	CASKQGLAVNTEELFF
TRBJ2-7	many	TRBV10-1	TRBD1	TGCGCCAGCAGTGAGCTAGGGGGCAGCGGCCCTCTCGAGCAGTACTTC	CASSELGGSGPLEQYF
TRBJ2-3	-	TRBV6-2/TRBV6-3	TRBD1	TGTGCCAGCGCGGTACCAGGGGGCCGGGGCGTAGAGACGCAGTATTTC	CASAVPGGRGVETQYF
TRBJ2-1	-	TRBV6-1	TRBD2	TGTGCCAGCAGCGGGGTGGGAGGGCGTGAGCAGTTCTTC	CASSGVGGREQFF
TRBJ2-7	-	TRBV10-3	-	TGTGCCATCAGTCAAACAGGGGAGGACGAGCAGTACTTC	CAISQTGEDEQYF
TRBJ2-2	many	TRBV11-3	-	TGTGCCAGCAGTCCAATCAGGGTAGGGACACCTTCGAACACCGGGGAGCTGTTTTTT	CASSPIRVGTPSNTGELFF
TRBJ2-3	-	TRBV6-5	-	TGTGCCAGCAGACTCCAGTCCGGGAGTCCCGATGTGCAGTTTTTT	CASRLQSGSPDVQFF
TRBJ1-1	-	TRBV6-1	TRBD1	TGTGCCAGCAGTGGATGGACAGGAGGCAACACTGAAGCTTTCTTT	CASSGWTGGNTEAFF
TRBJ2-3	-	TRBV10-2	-	TGCGCCAGCAGCCTAGTTACCGAAGAGACCCAGTATTTC	CASSLVTEETQYF
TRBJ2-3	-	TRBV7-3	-	TGTGCCAGCAGCTTAGGAGGCTCTACCACAGATACGCAGTATTTT	CASSLGGSTTDTQYF
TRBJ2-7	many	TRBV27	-	TGTGCCAGCAGTTTAGGCAGCCTTTTAGGCGAGCAGTACTTC	CASSLGSLLGEQYF
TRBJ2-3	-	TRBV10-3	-	TGTGTCATCAGCCTCCAGTCCGGGAGCCCCGGGGAGCAGTATTTT	CVISLQSGSPGEQYF
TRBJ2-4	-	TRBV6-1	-	TGTGCGGGCAGTGTGAGGGGTGGCCAGGAGACTCAGTACTTC	CAGSVRGGQETQYF
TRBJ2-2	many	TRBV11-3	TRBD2	TGTGCCAGCAGCTGGGACTATCACGATACCCGGGAGCTGTTTTTT	CASSWDYHDTRELFF
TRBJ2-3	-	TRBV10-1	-	TGCGCCAGCAGTGAAGGGCAAGGAGCCACAGATACGCAGTATTTT	CASSEGQGATDTQYF
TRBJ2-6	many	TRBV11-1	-	TGTGCCAGCAGCCCGGGCAGGGGGGAATCCAACGTCCTGACTTTC	CASSPGRGESNVLTF
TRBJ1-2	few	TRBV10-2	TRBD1	TGCGCCAGTAAAATCGGACAGGCTGACGGCTACACCTTC	CASKIGQADGYTF
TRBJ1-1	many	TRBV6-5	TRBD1	TGTGCCAGCAGTTATTCCGGGACAGGGAACACTGAAGCTTTCTTT	CASSYSGTGNTEAFF
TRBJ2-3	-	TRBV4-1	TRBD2	TGCGCCAGCAGCCAACCGGGGGGGGGCCCCGGTGATGCAGATACGCAGTATTTT	CASSQPGGGPGDADTQYF
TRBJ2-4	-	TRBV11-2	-	TGTGCCAGCAGCTTCGAGAGAGCCAAAAACACGCAGTACTTC	CASSFERAKNTQYF
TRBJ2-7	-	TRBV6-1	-	TGTGCCAGCAGTGAACCTTCTCTGCTTGTCTACGAGCAGTACTTC	CASSEPSLLVYEQYF
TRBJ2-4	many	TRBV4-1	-	TGCGCCAGCAGCCAAGCGGGAGCCAAAAACATTCAGTACTTC	CASSQAGAKNIQYF
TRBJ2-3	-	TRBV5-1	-	TGCGCCAGCAGCTTGGCAATACTAGGTACGCAGTATTTT	CASSLAILGTQYF
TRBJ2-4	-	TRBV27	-	TGTGCCAGCGTAGGGGGGCCCGGAGCTCTAGACAAAGACATTCAGTACTTC	CASVGGPGALDKDIQYF
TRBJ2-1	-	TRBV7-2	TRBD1	TGTGCCACAAGCGGCAGGGGGACCAATGAGCAGTTCTTC	CATSGRGTNEQFF
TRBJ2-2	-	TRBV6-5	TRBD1	TGTGCCCGCAGACTCCAGTCCGTAATCACAGGGGCGCTGTTTTTT	CARRLQSVITGALFF
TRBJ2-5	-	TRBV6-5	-	TGTGCCAGCAGTTACGCCGCGGCCGCGGGCAGGGAGGACCAGTACTTC	CASSYAAAAGREDQYF
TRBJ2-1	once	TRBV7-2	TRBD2	TGTGCCAGCAGCCGCGACCGGACTAGACGGCAGTTCTTC	CASSRDRTRRQFF
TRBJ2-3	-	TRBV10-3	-	TGTGCCCTCAGCCTCCAGTCTGTGATCCCAGAGACGCAGTTTTTT	CALSLQSVIPETQFF
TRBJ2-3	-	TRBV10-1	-	TGCGCCAGCAGTGAAGGGAAAGCGGGCAAAGAGACGCAGTATTTT	CASSEGKAGKETQYF
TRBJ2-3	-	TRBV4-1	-	TGCGCCAGCAGCCAAGGGCGGGACCTTGATACGCAGTATTTT	CASSQGRDLDTQYF
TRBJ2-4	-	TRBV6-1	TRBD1	TGTGGCAGCAGGAGCGTGTGGGGGACAGACATTCAGTACTTC	CGSRSVWGTDIQYF
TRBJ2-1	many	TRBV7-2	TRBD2	TGTGCCAGCAGCGTTCTAGCGGGAGTTGGTGAGCAGTTCTTC	CASSVLAGVGEQFF
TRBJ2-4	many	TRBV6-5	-	TGTGCCAGCGCGGGACAGAACAAAAACATTCAGTACTTC	CASAGQNKNIQYF
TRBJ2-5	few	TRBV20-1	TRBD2	TGCAGTGCTAGAGTGGGGGAGGGAGAGACCCAGTACTTC	CSARVGEGETQYF
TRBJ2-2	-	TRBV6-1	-	TGTGCCAGCAGACTCCAGGCTGGGAGTACCGATAAGCTGTTTTTT	CASRLQAGSTDKLFF
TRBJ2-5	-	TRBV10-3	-	TGTGCGGGGATAGGACGCTGTGACCAAGAGACGCAGTACTTC	CAGIGRCDQETQYF
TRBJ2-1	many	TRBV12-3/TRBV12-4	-	TGTGCCATCTCAGAGGCAGGCCTCTCCTACAATGAGCAGTTCTTC	CAISEAGLSYNEQFF
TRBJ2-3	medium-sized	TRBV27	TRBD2	TGTGCCAGCACATTGCTAGCGGGGACCACAGATACGCAGTATTTT	CASTLLAGTTDTQYF
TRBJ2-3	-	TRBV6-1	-	TGTGCGGGCAGTGGGGCCATATCTCCAGATACCCAGTATTTC	CAGSGAISPDTQYF
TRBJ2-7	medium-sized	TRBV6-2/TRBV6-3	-	TGTGCCAGCAGTTACTCCTTCGGGGTAAGGCTCGAGCAGTACTTC	CASSYSFGVRLEQYF
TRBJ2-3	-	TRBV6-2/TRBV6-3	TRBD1	TGTGCCAGCAGCAACACAGGGGGTCGGCAGTATTTT	CASSNTGGRQYF
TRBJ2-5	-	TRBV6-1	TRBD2	TGTGCCAGCAGTGGTGCGGGGGGGCGGGGACGAGACAAAGAGACCCAGTACTTC	CASSGAGGRGRDKETQYF